The sequence of this TCR beta chain was determined in a study of T cell repertoires in cytomegalovirus infection. Findings and caveats of the study: It was HLA-C-restricted CMV-specific TCR beta clonotypes that dominated the response ex vivo.

The V end was cut by 5 bases, the J end by 0 bases, with 8 bases between. Germline V lookup: CDR1 MNHEY, CDR2 SVGAGI. CDR3 length: 14 residues. TCRdb re-analysed the reads in MiXCR, keeping a single row per CDR3 protein. The sample contains roughly 320,000 distinct CDR3 sequences, over 7.5% of which appear only once. For this clonotype: What it recognizes is unknown.

This TCR came from a human donor in good health (CMV status not recorded). Some clones in this sample may be carry-over from other donors' samples. The sample taken for sequencing was PBMCs. This chain links TRBV6-5 with TRBJ1-5; the D is unclear. CDR3 in amino acids: CASSRSNSNQPQHF. In DNA form, the CDR3 reads TGTGCCAGCAGTCGATCTAATAGCAATCAGCCCCAGCATTTT.